The 30 T cell receptor beta chains below all came from one sample that was sequenced in a study of blood T cell repertoires in COVID-19. Clones were sequenced by immunoSEQ multiplex PCR, and TCRdb holds only the in-frame ones, with some missing. The table lists a few hundred thousand clones, 80% to 90% of them singletons. The specimen was peripheral blood. These TCRs come from a woman in her 70s with COVID-19, enrolled during active disease.

This clone has only a few counts. The rearrangement joins TRBV2 to TRBJ2-7; D ambiguous. The germline CDR1 and CDR2 sequences are SNHLY and FYNNEI. This CDR3 comprises 14 residues. V lost 6 bases and J lost 6, with 18 bases in between. The CDR3 DNA follows: TGTGCCAGCAGCGCAGGTCTGCCGGTAGTCGAGCAGTACTTC. Its translation: CASSAGLPVVEQYF.

This chain uses TRBV18 with TRBJ2-7; no reliable D call. V was cut by 6 bases and J by 5 bases, with 14 bases left in between. The CDR3 loop spans 13 amino acids. Per the germline V gene, CDR1 is KGHSH and CDR2 is LQKENI. CDR3 nucleotides: TGTGCCAGCTCGGCGACGGAGCCAAACGAGCAGTACTTC. Amino acid sequence: CASSATEPNEQYF.

This chain joins TRBV29-1 and TRBJ2-7; 7 nucleotides line up with TRBD1. J gave up 7 bases and V 8 bases, and 14 bases lay outside the gene matches. Germline CDR1 and CDR2: SQVTM and ANQGSEA. The CDR3 extends over 13 amino acids. This CDR3 is CSTMGDSGLEQYF. The CDR3 DNA sequence: TGCAGCACTATGGGGGACAGCGGTTTGGAGCAGTACTTC.

J is TRBJ2-7 and V is TRBV20-1; the D gene is possibly TRBD2 (6 bases). CDR1 and CDR2 from the germline V gene are DFQATT and SNEGSKA (reference sequence). Trimming took off 7 bases at V and 3 bases at J, with 10 bases between the two ends. The CDR3 length is 11 residues. The CDR3 bases are TGCAGTGGACGGGAGCGCTACGAGCAGTACTTC. It is translated as CSGRERYEQYF.

V gene TRBV2 combines with J gene TRBJ2-7, with D hard to call. Germline V CDR1 and CDR2: SNHLY, FYNNEI. The V and J ends lost 6 bases and 1 base respectively, with 7 bases between them. This CDR3 region has 12 residues. The CDR3 sequence: CASRAPSYEQYF. The CDR3, as DNA: TGTGCCAGCAGGGCCCCTTCCTACGAGCAGTACTTC.

The CDR3 protein is CASSVDDREYGYTF. CDR3 nucleotide sequence: TGTGCCAGCAGCGTGGATGACAGGGAGTATGGCTACACCTTC. The chain has TRBV9 and TRBJ1-2; 7 bases match TRBD1. This CDR3 is 14 amino acids long. Per the germline V gene, CDR1 is SGDLS and CDR2 is YYNGEE. The trim removed 2 bases at V and 5 bases at J, leaving 6 bases unmatched.

This clone was seen only once. The V and J genes are TRBV15 and TRBJ1-2, with D hard to call. The V gene lost 0 bases and the J gene lost 7 bases, with 12 bases spanning the gap. Germline-derived CDR1 and CDR2 are LNHNV and YYDKDF (reference sequence). The CDR3 has 14 amino acids. This CDR3 reads CATSRDWTGGGYTF. The DNA for the CDR3 is TGTGCCACCAGCAGAGATTGGACGGGAGGTGGCTACACCTTC.

The V gene is TRBV10-3, the J gene TRBJ2-1, with a possible D match to TRBD2 (6 bases). The CDR3 has 14 amino acids. The V end lost 8 bases, the J end lost 9 bases, and 20 bases lay between the germline ends. Looked up from germline, CDR1 is ENHRY and CDR2 is SYGVKD. The CDR3 spells CAIGGALRSSEQFF. CDR3 bases: TGTGCCATCGGAGGGGCTTTACGTTCCTCTGAGCAGTTCTTC.

This rearrangement joins TRBV7-9 to TRBJ2-7; 8 nucleotides line up with TRBD1. V lost 4 bases, J lost 3 bases, and 5 bases stayed unmatched. In germline, CDR1 is SEHNR, CDR2 FQNEAQ (reference sequence). This CDR3 comprises 14 residues. The CDR3 DNA sequence: TGTGCCAGCAGCTCCACGACAGGGGTCTACGAGCAGTACTTC. Its protein is CASSSTTGVYEQYF.

This clone was observed a few times. V gene TRBV18 combines with J gene TRBJ2-7; the match to TRBD1 covers 7 bases. Trimming cost V 5 bases and J 6 bases; bases outside gene matches: 10. There are 14 residues in the CDR3. Germline lookup yields CDR1 KGHSH and CDR2 LQKENI. DNA of the CDR3: TGTGCCAGCTCATTACCAGGGGGTACCCCCGAGCAGTACTTC. This translates into CASSLPGGTPEQYF.

This clone was observed a single time. V usage is TRBV3-1 (or the pseudogene TRBV3-2) and J usage is TRBJ1-6, with D tentatively TRBD1 (5 bases). The CDR3 sequence is 15 residues long. V dropped 4 bases and J dropped 5 bases, with 12 bases sitting between them. Germline CDR1 is LGHDT and CDR2 is YNNKEL (reference sequence). CDR3 sequence reads: CASSLGQGHNSPLHF. CDR3 DNA sequence: TGTGCCAGCAGCCTAGGCCAGGGCCATAATTCACCCCTCCACTTT.

The rearrangement uses TRBV7-2 and TRBJ1-2; 12 bases fit TRBD1. CDR1 is SGHTA and CDR2 is FQGNSA in the germline V gene. The CDR3 loop spans 17 amino acids. Germline trimming cut 4 bases from V and 4 bases from J; bases unmatched to any gene: 10. CDR3 nucleotide sequence: TGTGCCAGCAGCTACCCCTCCTTGGGACAGGGGGCCTATGGCTACACCTTC. Translated: CASSYPSLGQGAYGYTF.

The count of this clone is one. The chain is built from TRBV11-2 and TRBJ2-5; TRBD2 matches at 8 bases. Trimming took 5 bases from V and 3 from J; bases not matched to a gene: 8. Germline-derived CDR1 and CDR2 are SGHAT and FQNNGV. The CDR3 totals 15 residues. The CDR3 region is CASSRRPLAEETQYF. CDR3 bases: TGTGCCAGCAGCCGCCGCCCACTAGCGGAAGAGACCCAGTACTTC. The variable domain in full, with the rest retrieved from reference TRBV11-2 and TRBJ2-5, is EAGVAQSPRYKIIEKRQSVAFWCNPISGHATLYWYQQILGQGPKLLIQFQNNGVVDDSQLPKDRFSAERLKGVDSTLKIQPAKLEDSAVYLCASSRRPLAEETQYFGPGTRLLVL.

This rearrangement joins TRBV7-9 to TRBJ1-2, with TRBD1 matching over 7 bases. The germline V gene encodes CDR1 SEHNR and CDR2 FQNEAQ (reference sequence). This CDR3 spans 14 amino acids. After removal of 0 bases from V and 8 bases from J, the junction contained 6 bases not matched to a gene. CDR3 coding DNA: TGTGCCAGCAGCTTAGCCGGAGGGGGCCGAGGCTACACCTTC. Amino acids: CASSLAGGGRGYTF.

This sequence joins TRBV7-9 and TRBJ2-1; 7 bases map to TRBD2. Germline-derived CDR1 and CDR2 are SEHNR and FQNEAQ (reference sequence). The V and J ends lost 0 bases and 6 bases, in that order; junction bases with no gene match: 5. CDR3 length: 15 residues. The DNA for the CDR3 is TGTGCCAGCAGCTTAGCTTGGGGGAGGGCCAATGAGCAGTTCTTC. Protein sequence: CASSLAWGRANEQFF.

This clone was observed a handful of times. This chain's CDR3 is CASSLAGPKNSPLHF. The CDR3 DNA follows: TGCGCCAGCAGCCTCGCGGGACCGAAGAATTCACCCCTCCACTTT. V and J are TRBV5-1 and TRBJ1-6; D possibly corresponds to TRBD1 (5 bases). V gave up 4 bases and J gave up 7 bases, with 15 bases separating them. Germline loops: CDR1 SGHRS, CDR2 YFSETQ. The CDR3 is made up of 15 amino acids.

In its sample, this clone was seen once. The chain recombines TRBV11-2 with TRBJ2-5, with D perhaps matching TRBD1 (5 bases). V gave up 2 bases and J gave up 4 bases, with 11 bases separating them. CDR3 length: 14 amino acids. The germline V gene has CDR1 SGHAT and CDR2 FQNNGV. The CDR3 sequence: CASSLNRQGETQYF. CDR3 bases: TGTGCCAGCAGCTTAAATAGGCAGGGAGAGACCCAGTACTTC.

The chain has TRBV18 and TRBJ2-1; 8 bases fit TRBD2. The CDR3 loop spans 15 amino acids. Trimming at V came to 6 bases and at J to 3 bases, leaving 7 bases not matched to a gene. From germline, CDR1 is KGHSH and CDR2 LQKENI. CDR3 in amino acids: CASSQGREVYNEQFF. As DNA, the CDR3 is TGTGCCAGCTCCCAGGGGCGGGAGGTCTACAATGAGCAGTTCTTC.

This clone was seen ten or more times. This chain links TRBV5-1 with TRBJ1-3; 8 bases line up with TRBD1. Germline CDR1 reads SGHRS; CDR2 reads YFSETQ. The V and J ends lost 4 bases and 3 bases, in that order; junction bases with no gene match: 12. The CDR3 extends over 17 amino acids. The CDR3 sequence: CASSEQPLQGGGNTIYF. DNA of the CDR3: TGCGCCAGCAGCGAACAACCTTTACAGGGGGGTGGAAACACCATATATTTT.

The chain has TRBV27 and TRBJ1-1; 9 bases are shared with TRBD1. V lost 4 bases and J lost 2; bases outside the gene matches: 2. The CDR3 is made up of 14 amino acids. Germline assignment: CDR1 MNHEY and CDR2 SMNVEV (reference sequence). The CDR3 loop reads CASSWDRENTEAFF. The CDR3 DNA follows: TGTGCCAGCAGTTGGGACAGGGAAAACACTGAAGCTTTCTTT.

The DNA for the CDR3 is TGTGCCATCAGTGATCGTGTGTTCGAAACAGGGCACGAGTTCTATGGCTACACCTTC. This encodes CAISDRVFETGHEFYGYTF. The chain uses TRBV10-3 and TRBJ1-2; a weak D match, TRBD1 (6 bases). This CDR3 contains 19 residues. Trimming cost V 3 bases and J 4 bases, with 27 bases left between them. Germline CDR1 ENHRY, CDR2 SYGVKD.

This chain joins TRBV6-5 and TRBJ2-2; 7 nucleotides line up with TRBD2. This CDR3 has 15 residues. Looked up from germline, CDR1 is MNHEY and CDR2 is SVGAGI. Trimming at V came to 5 bases and at J to 5 bases, leaving 8 bases not matched to a gene. The CDR3 here is CASSLLARGTGELFF. CDR3 nucleotide sequence: TGTGCCAGCAGTCTCTTAGCGCGGGGGACCGGGGAGCTGTTTTTT.

This chain joins TRBV24-1 and TRBJ2-1; D is possibly TRBD1 (5 bases). Germline V CDR1 and CDR2: KGHDR, SFDVKD. This CDR3 region has 15 residues. V lost 0 bases to trimming and J lost 7 bases, with 12 bases between them. DNA of the CDR3: TGTGCCACCAGTGATTTGGGGCCTAAGGGGAATGAGCAGTTCTTC. Its protein product is CATSDLGPKGNEQFF.

This clone was observed a single time. The chain uses TRBV5-5 and TRBJ2-6; 12 bases are a match to TRBD2. The CDR3 is 17 residues long. The ends lost 4 bases at V and 2 bases at J; junction bases unmatched: 4. The germline CDR1 and CDR2 sequences are SGHKS and YYEKEE (reference sequence). The CDR3 nucleotides read TGTGCCAGCAGCCTGACTAGCGGGAGAGCTGGGGCCAACGTCCTGACTTTC. The encoded protein is CASSLTSGRAGANVLTF.

The V and J genes are TRBV5-1 and TRBJ2-7, with TRBD2 matching over 11 bases. The V gene's germline CDR1 is SGHRS and CDR2 YFSETQ. The V segment lost 2 bases and the J segment 4 bases; nucleotides outside the gene matches: 8. The CDR3 loop spans 16 amino acids. Here the CDR3 reads CASSLILAGVSYEQYF. CDR3 DNA: TGCGCCAGCAGCTTAATACTAGCGGGAGTATCTTACGAGCAGTACTTC.

The chain joins TRBV5-1 to TRBJ2-1, with 8 bases lining up with TRBD2. Germline loops: CDR1 SGHRS, CDR2 YFSETQ. The V segment lost 4 bases and the J segment 6 bases; nucleotides outside the gene matches: 12. The CDR3 is 16 residues long. The CDR3 nucleotides are TGCGCCAGCAGCCGGGAAGGGACTAGGGAGGGCAATGAGCAGTTCTTC. The encoded protein is CASSREGTREGNEQFF.

J is TRBJ2-7 and V is TRBV4-1; 9 nucleotides align to TRBD1. Trimming took 3 bases from V and 3 from J; bases not matched to a gene: 9. The CDR3 consists of 16 residues. Per the germline V gene, CDR1 is MGHRA and CDR2 is YSYEKL. Here the CDR3 reads CASSQLPGQGIYEQYF. CDR3 nucleotide sequence: TGCGCCAGCAGCCAGCTACCGGGACAGGGAATCTACGAGCAGTACTTC.

The J gene is TRBJ1-2, the V gene TRBV5-4; 12 bases are a match to TRBD1. Germline V gene data show CDR1 as SGHNT and CDR2 as YYREEE (reference sequence). The CDR3 contains 17 residues. After removal of 6 bases from V and 5 bases from J, the junction contained 14 bases not matched to a gene. CDR3 in DNA: TGTGCCAGCACCCCCGGTGGGGACAGGGGGCGCTTTTATGGCTACACCTTC. Its translation: CASTPGGDRGRFYGYTF. The full variable domain, its missing parts supplied by reference TRBV5-4 and TRBJ1-2, is ETGVTQSPTHLIKTRGQQVTLRCSSQSGHNTVSWYQQALGQGPQFIFQYYREEENGRGNFPPRFSGLQFPNYSSELNVNALELDDSALYLCASTPGGDRGRFYGYTFGSGTRLTVV.

The genes are TRBV27 and TRBJ2-3; D may be TRBD1 (6 bases). This CDR3 spans 15 amino acids. CDR1 MNHEY and CDR2 SMNVEV come from the germline V gene (reference sequence). V lost 7 bases and J 3 bases, leaving 17 bases between the germline ends. The CDR3 nucleotides read TGTGCCAGCAAGCCGGGACAAAGGGAGACAGATACGCAGTATTTT. Its translation is CASKPGQRETDTQYF.

This chain joins TRBV6-6 and TRBJ2-5; 8 nucleotides agree with TRBD1. This CDR3 region has 14 residues. Trimming at V came to 6 bases and at J to 4 bases, leaving 7 bases not matched to a gene. The germline CDR1 and CDR2 sequences are MNHNY and SVGAGI (reference sequence). CDR3 sequence: CASRLSDRGETQYF. CDR3 DNA sequence: TGTGCCAGCAGGCTCTCTGACAGGGGAGAGACCCAGTACTTC.